This T cell receptor (beta chain) was sequenced during a study of TIL therapy for anti-PD-1-resistant metastatic lung cancer. Study-wide findings and caveats: Many TIL product clones were absent from baseline tumor, suggesting clonal contraction. Compared with baseline intratumoral T cells, expanded TIL cultures were more clonal and less diverse (around 6% vs 30%).

The CDR3 totals 13 residues. CDR1 LNHDA and CDR2 SQIVND come from the germline V gene (reference sequence). The V segment lost 9 bases and the J segment 3 bases; nucleotides outside the gene matches: 5. Time point: pre-treatment sample, taken before nivolumab and TIL therapy. Tumor tissue came from excised metastases, mostly pleural nodules or supraclavicular lymph nodes. The libraries were made with immunoSEQ v3. Using immunoSEQ multiplex PCR, the repertoire was profiled, and TCRdb retains in-frame clones only, with some absent. The sample consists of more than 90,000 clones, about three fifths of them appearing once. As regards this clone: Its antigen is still unknown.

The sequence came from a person aged 25 to 85 with non-small cell lung cancer. J is TRBJ2-1 and V is TRBV19; 7 bases align to TRBD1. Here the sequenced sample was tumor tissue, taken at baseline. CDR3 sequence: CASRQGNYNEQFF. CDR3 DNA sequence: TGTGCCAGCAGACAGGGAAACTACAATGAGCAGTTCTTC.